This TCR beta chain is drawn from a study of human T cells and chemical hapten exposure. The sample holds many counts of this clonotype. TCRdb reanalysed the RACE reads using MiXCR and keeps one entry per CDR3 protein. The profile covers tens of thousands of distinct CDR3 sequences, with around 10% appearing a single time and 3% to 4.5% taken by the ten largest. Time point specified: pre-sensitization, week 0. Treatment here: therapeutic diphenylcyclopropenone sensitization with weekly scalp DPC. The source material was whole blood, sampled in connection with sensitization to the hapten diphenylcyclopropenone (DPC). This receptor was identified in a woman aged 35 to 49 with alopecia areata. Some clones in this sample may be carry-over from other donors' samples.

This chain's CDR3 is CASSGLGLGAQYF. CDR3 DNA sequence: TGTGCCAGCAGTGGACTGGGTCTAGGAGCCCAGTACTTC. V and J are TRBV6-2 or TRBV6-3 and TRBJ2-5, with a possible D match to TRBD2 (5 bases). This CDR3 comprises 13 residues. CDR1 is MNHEY and CDR2 is SVGEGT in the germline V gene. Trimming took 5 bases from V and 9 from J, leaving 16 bases between them.